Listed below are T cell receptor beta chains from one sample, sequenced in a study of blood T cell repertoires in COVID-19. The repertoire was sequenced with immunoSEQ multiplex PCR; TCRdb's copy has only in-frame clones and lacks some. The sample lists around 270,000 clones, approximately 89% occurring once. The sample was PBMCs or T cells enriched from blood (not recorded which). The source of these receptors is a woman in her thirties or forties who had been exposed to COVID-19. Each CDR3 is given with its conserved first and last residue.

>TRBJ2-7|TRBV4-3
CASSQDRGTYEQYF
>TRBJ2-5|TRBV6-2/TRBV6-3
CASSYLAAKETQYF
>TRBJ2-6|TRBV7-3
CASSPGGSGANVLTF
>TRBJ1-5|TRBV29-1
CSFREGDRGQPQHF
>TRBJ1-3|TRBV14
CASSHPDLHTIYF
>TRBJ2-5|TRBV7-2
CASSWTSGGAAETQYF
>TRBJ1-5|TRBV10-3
CAIRGTGDGNQPQHF
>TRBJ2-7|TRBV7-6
CASRPTGTDEYEQYF
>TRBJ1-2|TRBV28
CASSLGTGNYGYTF
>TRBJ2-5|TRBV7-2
CASRPGAGQETQYF
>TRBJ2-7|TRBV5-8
CASSPDRPYEQYF
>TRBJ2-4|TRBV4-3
CASSQEPGMALQYF
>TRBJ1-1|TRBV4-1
CASSQVGMASPRTEAFF
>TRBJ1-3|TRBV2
CASTQMPSSGNTIYF
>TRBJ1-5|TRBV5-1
CASSPSSGNQPQHF